Included here is one T cell receptor (beta chain) sequence, with context. The record originates from a study of shared clonotypes between healthy human individuals. Study context: Each donor's CD8 memory used one plate, CD8 naive two, each CD4 subset three.

A deep-level run was used for the assay. An approximately 210 ng quantity of DNA, 25,000 to 35,000 T cell genomes, went into the sorted-subset replicate PCRs. TCRdb's copy holds only in-frame clones and misses some; the assay was immunoSEQ multiplex PCR. This table holds about 2.4 million clones, roughly 92% found once. The V segment lost 6 bases and the J segment 4 bases; nucleotides outside the gene matches: 11. The CDR3 runs 15 residues. Germline V lookup: CDR1 MDHEN, CDR2 SYDVKM. This sequence originates from a man between 18 and 29 years old in good health. Sequenced: naive CD4+ T cells sorted from blood. The subset is: CD45RA+ positively selected. The genes are TRBV28 and TRBJ2-7, with 8 bases identical to TRBD1. The CDR3 loop reads CASSQGQGFIYEQYF. CDR3 DNA: TGTGCCAGCAGCCAAGGACAGGGTTTCATTTACGAGCAGTACTTC.